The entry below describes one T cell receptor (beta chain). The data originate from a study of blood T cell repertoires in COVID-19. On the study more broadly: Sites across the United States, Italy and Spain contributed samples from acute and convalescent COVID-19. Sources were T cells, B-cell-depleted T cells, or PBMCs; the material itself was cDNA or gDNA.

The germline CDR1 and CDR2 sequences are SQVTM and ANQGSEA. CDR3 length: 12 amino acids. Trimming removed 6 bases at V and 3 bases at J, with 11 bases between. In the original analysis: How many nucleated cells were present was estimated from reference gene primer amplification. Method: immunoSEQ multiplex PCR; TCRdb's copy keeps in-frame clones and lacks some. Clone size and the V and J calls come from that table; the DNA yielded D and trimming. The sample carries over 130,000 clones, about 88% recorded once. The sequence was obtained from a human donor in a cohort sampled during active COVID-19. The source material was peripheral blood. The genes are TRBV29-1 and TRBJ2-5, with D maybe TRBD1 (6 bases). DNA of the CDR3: TGCAGCGTATACAGGGAAGAAGAGACCCAGTACTTC. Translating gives CSVYREEETQYF.